The T cell receptor beta chain described here comes from a study of blood T cell repertoires in COVID-19. About the study: Italy, Spain and the United States were the sources of the convalescent and acute COVID-19 samples. The cDNA or gDNA used as material had been derived from T cells, B-cell-depleted T cells, or PBMCs.

The germline V gene has CDR1 MNHEY and CDR2 SMNVEV (reference sequence). With V trimmed by 8 bases and J by 9 bases, 5 bases remained unmatched. The CDR3 runs 11 residues. Seattle enrolled patients during active infection and tracked them longitudinally. Under the authors' procedure: Quantification of nucleated cells was approximated via reference gene primer amplification. Assay: immunoSEQ multiplex PCR; the TCRdb copy retains only in-frame clones and omits some. V and J calls and clone size follow that table, whereas D and trimming were derived from the DNA. The sample records 350,000 or so clones, more than 75% being singletons. This clone was seen a handful of times.

Sequenced sample: peripheral blood. This TCR was recovered from a woman in her 30s with COVID-19, enrolled during active disease. The chain has TRBV27 and TRBJ2-7; 9 positions match TRBD1. The CDR3 DNA follows: TGTGCCAGCTTGGGACAGGGAGCGCAGTACTTC. Encoded protein: CASLGQGAQYF.